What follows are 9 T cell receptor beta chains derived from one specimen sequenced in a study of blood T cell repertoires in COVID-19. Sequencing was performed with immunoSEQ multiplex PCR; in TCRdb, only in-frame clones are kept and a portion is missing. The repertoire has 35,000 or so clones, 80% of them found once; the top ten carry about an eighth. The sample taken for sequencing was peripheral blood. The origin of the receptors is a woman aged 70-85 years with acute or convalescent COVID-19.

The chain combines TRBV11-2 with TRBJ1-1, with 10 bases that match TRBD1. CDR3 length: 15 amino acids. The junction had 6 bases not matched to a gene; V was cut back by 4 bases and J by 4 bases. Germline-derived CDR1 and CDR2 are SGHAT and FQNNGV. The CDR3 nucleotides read TGTGCCAGCAGCTCCCAAAGGACAGGGGGCACTGAAGCTTTCTTT. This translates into CASSSQRTGGTEAFF.

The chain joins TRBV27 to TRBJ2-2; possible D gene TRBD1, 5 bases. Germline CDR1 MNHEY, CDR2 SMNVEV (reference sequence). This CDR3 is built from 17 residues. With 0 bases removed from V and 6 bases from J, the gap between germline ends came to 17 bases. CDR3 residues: CASSLSRGAGIAGELFF. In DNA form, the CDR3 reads TGTGCCAGCAGTTTATCGCGTGGGGCTGGGATCGCCGGGGAGCTGTTTTTT.

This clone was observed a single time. CDR3 loop: CASSLGGNTEAFF. Written as DNA, the CDR3 is TGTGCCAGCAGTCTCGGGGGGAACACTGAAGCTTTCTTT. The chain is built from TRBV3-1 (or the pseudogene TRBV3-2) and TRBJ1-1; D is possibly TRBD1 (5 bases). CDR3 size: 13 residues. V lost 6 bases, J lost 1 base, and 9 bases lay in between. Germline values: CDR1 LGHDT, CDR2 YNNKEL (reference sequence).

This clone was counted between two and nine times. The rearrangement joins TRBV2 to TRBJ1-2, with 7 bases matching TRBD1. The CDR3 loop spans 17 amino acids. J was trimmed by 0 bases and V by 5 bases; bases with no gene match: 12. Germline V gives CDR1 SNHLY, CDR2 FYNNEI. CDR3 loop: CASSRRGGGLTNYGYTF. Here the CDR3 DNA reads TGTGCCAGCAGTAGGAGAGGAGGGGGCCTGACTAACTATGGCTACACCTTC.

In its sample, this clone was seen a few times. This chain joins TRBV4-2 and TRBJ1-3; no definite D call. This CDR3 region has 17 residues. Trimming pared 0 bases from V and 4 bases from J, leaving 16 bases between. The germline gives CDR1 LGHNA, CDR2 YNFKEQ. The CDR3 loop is CASSQDIGNSIGNTIYF. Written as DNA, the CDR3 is TGTGCCAGCAGCCAAGATATCGGGAACAGCATCGGAAACACCATATATTTT.

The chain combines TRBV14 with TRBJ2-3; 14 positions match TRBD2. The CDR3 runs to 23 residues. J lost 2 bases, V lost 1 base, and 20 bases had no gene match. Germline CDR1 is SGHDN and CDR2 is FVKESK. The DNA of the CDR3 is TGTGCCAGCAGCCAAGTGGGATGGATCAGTGGGACTAGCGGGAGAGTGTCCACAGATACGCAGTATTTT. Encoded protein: CASSQVGWISGTSGRVSTDTQYF.

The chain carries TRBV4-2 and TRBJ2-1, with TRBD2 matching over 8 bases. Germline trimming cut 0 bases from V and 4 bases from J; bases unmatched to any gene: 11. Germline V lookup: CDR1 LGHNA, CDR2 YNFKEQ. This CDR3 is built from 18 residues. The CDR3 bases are TGTGCCAGCAGCCAAGAGTCAGGCGCGGGGGGACTATACAATGAGCAGTTCTTC. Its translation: CASSQESGAGGLYNEQFF.

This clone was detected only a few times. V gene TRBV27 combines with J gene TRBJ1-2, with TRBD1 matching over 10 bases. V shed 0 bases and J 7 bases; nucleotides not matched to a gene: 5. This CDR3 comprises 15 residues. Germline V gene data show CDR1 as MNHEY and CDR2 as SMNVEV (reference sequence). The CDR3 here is CASSLSGQGLVGYTF. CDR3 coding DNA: TGTGCCAGCAGTTTATCGGGACAGGGGTTGGTTGGCTACACCTTC.

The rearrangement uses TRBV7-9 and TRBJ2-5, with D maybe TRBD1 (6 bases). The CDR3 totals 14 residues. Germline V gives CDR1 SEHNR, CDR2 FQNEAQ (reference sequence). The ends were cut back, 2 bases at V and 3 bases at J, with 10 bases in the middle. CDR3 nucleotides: TGTGCCAGCAGCTTAAGGGGGAGCGAAGAGACCCAGTACTTC. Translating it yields CASSLRGSEETQYF.